This TCR beta chain is drawn from a study of blood T cell repertoires in COVID-19. The CDR3 is made up of 14 amino acids. V lost 5 bases and J lost 8; bases outside the gene matches: 10. The germline gives CDR1 SGHDT, CDR2 YYEEEE. The repertoire was sequenced with immunoSEQ multiplex PCR; TCRdb's copy has only in-frame clones and lacks some. The table lists approximately 440,000 clones, 87% of them singletons. V and J are TRBV5-6 and TRBJ1-2; 9 bases agree with TRBD1. The TCR was taken from a woman younger than 35 who had recovered from COVID-19. Sequencing was performed on PBMCs or T cells enriched from blood (not recorded which). The CDR3: CASSFTGGGYGYTF. CDR3 nucleotides: TGTGCCAGCAGTTTCACAGGGGGCGGATACGGCTACACCTTC.